Sequencing of this T cell receptor beta chain was carried out in a study of cytomegalovirus exposure and HLA in healthy donors. Sequencing was performed with immunoSEQ multiplex PCR; in TCRdb, only in-frame clones are kept and a portion is missing. Altogether about 100,000 clones are present, approximately 94% being singletons, with the ten largest covering roughly 0.7%. Overall study results and limits: The tendency of first-cohort TCR clusters to co-occur in the roughly 130 validation repertoires emerged from a later analysis.

This clone was detected once. No antigen is known for it. The trim removed 0 bases at V and 5 bases at J, leaving 3 bases unmatched. The CDR3 totals 16 residues. From germline, CDR1 is KGHSH and CDR2 LQKENI. The sequence was obtained from a woman in her late teens or twenties in good health and CMV-seronegative. The chain recombines TRBV18 with TRBJ2-3; 12 nucleotides agree with TRBD1. Sequencing was performed on PBMCs. CDR3 DNA: TGTGCCAGCTCACCACCGGGACAGGGGGCCCGAGATACGCAGTATTTT. The encoded protein is CASSPPGQGARDTQYF.